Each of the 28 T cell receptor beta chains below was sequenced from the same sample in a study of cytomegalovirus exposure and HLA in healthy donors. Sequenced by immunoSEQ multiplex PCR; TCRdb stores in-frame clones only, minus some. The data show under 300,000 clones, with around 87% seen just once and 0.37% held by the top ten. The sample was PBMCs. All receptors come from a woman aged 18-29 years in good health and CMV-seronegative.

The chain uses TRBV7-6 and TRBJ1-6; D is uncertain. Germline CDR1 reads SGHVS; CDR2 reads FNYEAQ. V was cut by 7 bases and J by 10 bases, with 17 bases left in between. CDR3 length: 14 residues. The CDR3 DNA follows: TGTGCCAGCATGAAGAACAGTGTTGACTCACCCCTCCACTTT. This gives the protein CASMKNSVDSPLHF. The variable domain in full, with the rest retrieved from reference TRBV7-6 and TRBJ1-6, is GAGVSQSPRYKVTKRGQDVALRCDPISGHVSLYWYRQALGQGPEFLTYFNYEAQQDKSGLPNDRFSAERPEGSISTLTIQRTEQRDSAMYRCASMKNSVDSPLHFGNGTRLTVT.

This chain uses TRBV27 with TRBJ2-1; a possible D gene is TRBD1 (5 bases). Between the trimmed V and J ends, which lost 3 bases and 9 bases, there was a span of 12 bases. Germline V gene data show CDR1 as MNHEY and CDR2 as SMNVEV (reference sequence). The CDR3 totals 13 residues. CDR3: CASSFGAGGEQFF. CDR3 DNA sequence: TGTGCCAGCAGTTTTGGGGCCGGCGGTGAGCAGTTCTTC.

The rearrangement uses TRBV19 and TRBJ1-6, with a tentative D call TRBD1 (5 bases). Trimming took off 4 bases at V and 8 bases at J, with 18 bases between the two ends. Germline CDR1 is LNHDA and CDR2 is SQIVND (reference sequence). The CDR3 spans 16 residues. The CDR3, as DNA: TGTGCCAGTAGTAAGTCCCCGCCAGGGTCTGATTCACCCCTCCACTTT. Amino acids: CASSKSPPGSDSPLHF.

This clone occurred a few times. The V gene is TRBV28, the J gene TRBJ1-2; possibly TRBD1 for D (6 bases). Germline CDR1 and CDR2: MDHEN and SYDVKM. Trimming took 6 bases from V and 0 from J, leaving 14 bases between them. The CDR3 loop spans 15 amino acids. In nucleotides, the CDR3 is TGTGCCAGCAGGTTGGGGGCAACGGCTAACTATGGCTACACCTTC. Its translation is CASRLGATANYGYTF.

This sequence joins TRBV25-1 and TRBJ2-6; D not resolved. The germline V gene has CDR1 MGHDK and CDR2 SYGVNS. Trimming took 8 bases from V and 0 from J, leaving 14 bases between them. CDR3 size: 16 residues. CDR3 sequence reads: CASRSGGLSGANVLTF. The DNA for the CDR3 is TGTGCCAGCCGGAGTGGTGGTCTCTCTGGGGCCAACGTCCTGACTTTC.

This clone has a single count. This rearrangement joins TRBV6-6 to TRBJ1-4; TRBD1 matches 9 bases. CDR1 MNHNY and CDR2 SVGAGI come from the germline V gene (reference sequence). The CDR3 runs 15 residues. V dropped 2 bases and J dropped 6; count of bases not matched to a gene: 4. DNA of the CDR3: TGTGCCAGCAGTTACGGAGACAGGGGGGATGAAAAACTGTTTTTT. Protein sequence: CASSYGDRGDEKLFF.

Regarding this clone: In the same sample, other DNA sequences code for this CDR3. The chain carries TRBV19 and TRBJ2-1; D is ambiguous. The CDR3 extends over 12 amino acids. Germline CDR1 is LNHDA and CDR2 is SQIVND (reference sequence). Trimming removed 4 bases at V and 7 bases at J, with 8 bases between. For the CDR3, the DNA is TGTGCCAGTAGTACCCCCGGTAATGAGCAGTTCTTC. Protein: CASSTPGNEQFF.

The CDR3 coding sequence is TGTGCCATCAGTGAGCCGGACAGGGGGCTTGAGGATGAGCAGTTCTTC. Translation: CAISEPDRGLEDEQFF. This chain uses TRBV10-3 with TRBJ2-1; 11 positions agree with TRBD1. Per the germline V gene, CDR1 is ENHRY and CDR2 is SYGVKD. The CDR3 is 16 residues long. With 2 bases clipped from V and 8 bases from J, the junction kept 8 bases outside the gene matches.

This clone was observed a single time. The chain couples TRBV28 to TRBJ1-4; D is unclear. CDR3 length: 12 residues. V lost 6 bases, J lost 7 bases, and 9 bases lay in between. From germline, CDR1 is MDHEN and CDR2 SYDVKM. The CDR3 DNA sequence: TGTGCCAGCAGACTATCAAGTGAAAAACTGTTTTTT. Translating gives CASRLSSEKLFF.

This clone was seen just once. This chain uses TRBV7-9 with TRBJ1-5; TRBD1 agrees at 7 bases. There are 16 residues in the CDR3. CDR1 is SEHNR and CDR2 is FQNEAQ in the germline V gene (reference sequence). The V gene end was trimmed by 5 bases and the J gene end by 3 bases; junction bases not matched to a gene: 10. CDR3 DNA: TGTGCCAGCAGCACCATCCAGGGGGGCTTCAATCAGCCCCAGCATTTT. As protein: CASSTIQGGFNQPQHF.

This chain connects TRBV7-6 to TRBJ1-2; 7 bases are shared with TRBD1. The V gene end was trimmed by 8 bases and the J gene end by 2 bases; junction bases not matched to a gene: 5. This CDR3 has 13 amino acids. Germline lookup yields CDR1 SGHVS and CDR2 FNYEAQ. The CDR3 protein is CASGQDRNYGYTF. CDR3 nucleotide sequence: TGTGCCAGCGGACAGGACAGAAACTATGGCTACACCTTC.

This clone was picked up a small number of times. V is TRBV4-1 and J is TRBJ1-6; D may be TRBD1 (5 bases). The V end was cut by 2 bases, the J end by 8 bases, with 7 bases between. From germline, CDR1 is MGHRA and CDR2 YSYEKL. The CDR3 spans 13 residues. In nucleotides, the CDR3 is TGCGCCAGCAGCCAACGGGGGGATTCACCCCTCCACTTT. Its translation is CASSQRGDSPLHF.

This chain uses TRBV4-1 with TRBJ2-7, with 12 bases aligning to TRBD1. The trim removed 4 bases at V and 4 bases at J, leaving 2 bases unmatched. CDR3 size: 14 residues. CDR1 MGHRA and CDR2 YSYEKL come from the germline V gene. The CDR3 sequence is CASSPGQGAYEQYV. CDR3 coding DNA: TGCGCCAGCAGCCCGGGACAGGGGGCGTACGAGCAGTACGTC.

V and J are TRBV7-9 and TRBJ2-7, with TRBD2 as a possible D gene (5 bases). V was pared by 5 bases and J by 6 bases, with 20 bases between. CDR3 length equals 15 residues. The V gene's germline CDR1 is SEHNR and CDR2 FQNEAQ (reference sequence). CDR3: CASSIIRGLPREQYF. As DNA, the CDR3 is TGTGCCAGCAGCATAATACGGGGTCTCCCACGCGAGCAGTACTTC.

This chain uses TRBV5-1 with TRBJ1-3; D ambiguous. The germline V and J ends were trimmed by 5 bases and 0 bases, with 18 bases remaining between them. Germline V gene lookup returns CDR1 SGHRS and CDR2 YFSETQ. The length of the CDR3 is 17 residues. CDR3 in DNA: TGCGCCAGCAGTTATTCGGCTTTGGGCTCCTCTGGAAACACCATATATTTT. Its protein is CASSYSALGSSGNTIYF.

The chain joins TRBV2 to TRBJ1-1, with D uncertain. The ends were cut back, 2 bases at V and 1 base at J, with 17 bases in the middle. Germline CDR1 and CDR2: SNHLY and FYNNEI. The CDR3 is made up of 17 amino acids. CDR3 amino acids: CASSESAASFQNTEAFF. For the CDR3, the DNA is TGTGCCAGCAGTGAATCGGCGGCAAGCTTCCAGAACACTGAAGCTTTCTTT.

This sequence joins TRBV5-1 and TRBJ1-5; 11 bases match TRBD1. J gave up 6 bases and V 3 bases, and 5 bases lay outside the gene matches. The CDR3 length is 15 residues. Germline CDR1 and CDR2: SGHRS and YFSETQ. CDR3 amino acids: CASSSGTGGSQPQHF. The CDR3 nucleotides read TGCGCCAGCAGCTCCGGGACAGGGGGAAGTCAGCCCCAGCATTTT.

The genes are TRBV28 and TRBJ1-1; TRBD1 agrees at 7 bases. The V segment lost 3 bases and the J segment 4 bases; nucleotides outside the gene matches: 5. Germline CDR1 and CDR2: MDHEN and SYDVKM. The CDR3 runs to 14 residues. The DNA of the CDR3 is TGTGCCAGCAGTTTCGGGCAGGGGGGCACTGAAGCTTTCTTT. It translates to CASSFGQGGTEAFF.

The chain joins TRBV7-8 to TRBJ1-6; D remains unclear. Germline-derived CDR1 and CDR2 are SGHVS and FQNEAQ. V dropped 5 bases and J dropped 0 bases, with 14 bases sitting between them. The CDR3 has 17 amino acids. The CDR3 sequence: CASSLRRGSSYNSPLHF. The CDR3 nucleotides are TGTGCCAGCAGCCTACGAAGAGGGAGCTCCTATAATTCACCCCTCCACTTT.

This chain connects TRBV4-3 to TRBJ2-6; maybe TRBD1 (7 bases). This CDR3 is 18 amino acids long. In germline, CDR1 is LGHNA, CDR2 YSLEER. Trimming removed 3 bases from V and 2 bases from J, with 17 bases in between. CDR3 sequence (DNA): TGCGCCAGCAGCCACGACGGGCTCAGGGGGGCTGGGGCCAACGTCCTGACTTTC. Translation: CASSHDGLRGAGANVLTF.

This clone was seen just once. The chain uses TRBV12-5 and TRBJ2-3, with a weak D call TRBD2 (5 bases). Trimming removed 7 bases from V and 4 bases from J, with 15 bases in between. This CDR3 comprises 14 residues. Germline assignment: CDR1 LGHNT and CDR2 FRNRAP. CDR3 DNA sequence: TGTGCTAGTGCCCGTGGATACGGGGCAGATACGCAGTATTTT. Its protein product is CASARGYGADTQYF.

The CDR3 region is CASSLILYTGELFF. In nucleotides, the CDR3 is TGTGCCAGCAGCTTGATACTGTACACCGGGGAGCTGTTTTTT. The chain uses TRBV7-2 and TRBJ2-2; unclear D gene. V lost 3 bases, J lost 3 bases, and 8 bases lay in between. The CDR3 loop spans 14 amino acids. Germline CDR1 SGHTA, CDR2 FQGNSA.

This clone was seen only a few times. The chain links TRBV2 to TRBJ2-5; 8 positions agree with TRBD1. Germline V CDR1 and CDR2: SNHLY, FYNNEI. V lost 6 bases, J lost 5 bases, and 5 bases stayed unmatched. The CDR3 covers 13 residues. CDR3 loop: CASRQGAAETQYF. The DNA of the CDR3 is TGTGCCAGCAGGCAGGGGGCAGCGGAGACCCAGTACTTC.

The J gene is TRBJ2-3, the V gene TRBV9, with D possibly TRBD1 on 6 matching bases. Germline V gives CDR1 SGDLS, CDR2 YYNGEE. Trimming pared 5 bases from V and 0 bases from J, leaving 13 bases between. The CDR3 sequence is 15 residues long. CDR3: CASRRTGLSTDTQYF. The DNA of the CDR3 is TGTGCCAGCAGAAGAACAGGGCTGAGCACAGATACGCAGTATTTT.

The CDR3 nucleotides are TGCAGCCAGGACATCAACTATGGCTACACCTTC. Translating it yields CSQDINYGYTF. This chain connects TRBV20-1 to TRBJ1-2; a weak D match, TRBD1 (5 bases). The germline V gene encodes CDR1 DFQATT and CDR2 SNEGSKA (reference sequence). This CDR3 contains 11 residues.

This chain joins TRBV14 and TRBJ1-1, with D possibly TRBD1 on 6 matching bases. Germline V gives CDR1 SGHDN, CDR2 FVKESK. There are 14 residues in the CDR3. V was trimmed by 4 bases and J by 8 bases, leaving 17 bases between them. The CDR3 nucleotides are TGTGCCAGCAGCCCAAGTGGACTCGGGACAGAAGCTTTCTTT. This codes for CASSPSGLGTEAFF.

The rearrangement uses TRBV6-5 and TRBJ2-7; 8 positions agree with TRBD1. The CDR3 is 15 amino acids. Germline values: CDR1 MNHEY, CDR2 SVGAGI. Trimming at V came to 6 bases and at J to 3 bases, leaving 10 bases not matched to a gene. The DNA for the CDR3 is TGTGCCAGCAGCCAGGAGACAGGGGTCATCTACGAGCAGTACTTC. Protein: CASSQETGVIYEQYF.

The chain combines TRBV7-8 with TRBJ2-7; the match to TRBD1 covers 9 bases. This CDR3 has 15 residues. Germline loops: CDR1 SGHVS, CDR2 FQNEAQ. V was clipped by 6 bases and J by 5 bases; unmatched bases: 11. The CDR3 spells CASSLTRDRAHEQYF. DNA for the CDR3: TGTGCCAGCAGTTTAACTCGGGACAGGGCCCACGAGCAGTACTTC.